This is a list of T cell receptor beta chains from one sample in a study of cytomegalovirus exposure and HLA in healthy donors. Assay: immunoSEQ multiplex PCR; the TCRdb copy retains only in-frame clones and omits some. Here the sample spans about 98,000 clones, around 74% being singletons. Input material: PBMCs. The receptors here all came from a male donor in good health and CMV-seronegative. The CDR3 runs from the conserved cysteine through the conserved F or W. The order of the fields is J gene, clone size, D gene, V gene, CDR3 DNA, CDR3 protein. A D gene is named only where the DNA matches it firmly. Not every row has a clone size; where given, it reads once, few, many or a size class.

TRBJ1-5 . . TRBV28 TGTGCCAGCGGTCTACAGGGTGGCAATCAGCCCCAGCATTTT CASGLQGGNQPQHF
TRBJ2-7 . . TRBV7-2 TGTGCCAGCGCAGGGCAGGGCGAGCAGTACTTC CASAGQGEQYF
TRBJ2-7 . TRBD1 TRBV4-1 TGCGCCAGCAGCCAACCAGGGGGTATCTACGAGCAGTACTTC CASSQPGGIYEQYF
TRBJ2-7 . . TRBV27 TGTGCCAGCGCGGCAGGGCCCTCCTACGAGCAGTACTTC CASAAGPSYEQYF
TRBJ2-2 . . TRBV9 TGTGCCAGCAGCGTAGCACGGGGGTCTACTTCGAACACCGGGGAGCTGTTTTTT CASSVARGSTSNTGELFF
TRBJ2-1 . TRBD2 TRBV5-1 TGCGCCAGCAGCCCTGGACTAGCCTACAATGAGCAGTTCTTC CASSPGLAYNEQFF
TRBJ2-2 . TRBD2 TRBV4-2 TGTGCCAGCACCAGGACTAGCGGGAGTCAAACCGGGGAGCTGTTTTTT CASTRTSGSQTGELFF
TRBJ2-2 . . TRBV15 TGTGCCACCAGCAGAGAACTGGCGGCTGTTAACACCGGGGAGCTGTTTTTT CATSRELAAVNTGELFF
TRBJ2-5 few TRBD2 TRBV28 TGTGCCAGCAGTTTATTGGGACTAGCGGGAGAGACCCAGTACTTC CASSLLGLAGETQYF
TRBJ2-7 . . TRBV5-1 TGCGCCAGCAGCTTGGGTCAGGGGAGAAACGAGCAGTACTTC CASSLGQGRNEQYF
TRBJ2-1 . TRBD1 TRBV19 TGTGCCAGTCAATTCCAGGGGGCCCGCAATGAGCAGTTCTTC CASQFQGARNEQFF
TRBJ2-1 . TRBD2 TRBV6-5 TGTGCCAGCAGACCGGGAGGGGTTCGAAATGAGCAGTTCTTC CASRPGGVRNEQFF
TRBJ2-6 . . TRBV7-2 TGTGCCAGCAGCCTTTCATCCCCGGCGGCGGCTGGGGCCAACGTCCTGACTTTC CASSLSSPAAAGANVLTF
TRBJ1-2 . . TRBV28 TGTGCCAGCTGGAGTAACTATGGCTACACCTTC CASWSNYGYTF
TRBJ2-7 . . TRBV11-2 TGTGCTAGCTCTAAGACCTCAAAAGGAGAGGCCAACGAGCAGTACTTC CASSKTSKGEANEQYF
TRBJ2-5 few . TRBV9 TGTGCCAGCAGCCCAGACTCCCTTCTAGAGACCCAGTACTTC CASSPDSLLETQYF
TRBJ2-5 . TRBD1 TRBV18 TGTGCCAGCTCACTGAAGGAGGGGACAGGACCTCAAGAGACCCAGTACTTC CASSLKEGTGPQETQYF
TRBJ2-1 once TRBD2 TRBV27 TGTGCCAGCAAACGGAGCGGGAGCCAAGGCAATGAGCAGTTCTTC CASKRSGSQGNEQFF
TRBJ2-7 . . TRBV5-1 TGCGCCAGCAATGAGGACAGTACCTACGAGCAGTACTTC CASNEDSTYEQYF
TRBJ1-1 . . TRBV10-2 TGCGCCAGCAGCCGACAGCAGAACACTGAAGCTTTCTTT CASSRQQNTEAFF
TRBJ2-7 once TRBD2 TRBV7-9 TGTGCCAGCAGCTTGGCCCTAGCGGGAGCCGAGCAGTACTTC CASSLALAGAEQYF
TRBJ2-7 . . TRBV15 TGTGCCACCAGCAGAGAGCGGCTAGCTGCGACCTACGAGCAGTACTTC CATSRERLAATYEQYF
TRBJ2-1 . TRBD2 TRBV5-1 TGCGCCAGCAGCTTCCGGACTAGTGCCAATGAGCAGTTCTTC CASSFRTSANEQFF
TRBJ2-3 few . TRBV15 TGTGCCACCAGCATCGGGGGAACAGATACGCAGTATTTT CATSIGGTDTQYF
TRBJ1-2 . . TRBV7-9 TGTGCCAGCAGCTTAGGACAGGACAACTATGGCTACACCTTC CASSLGQDNYGYTF
TRBJ2-7 . . TRBV6-5 TGTGCCAGCAGTAGAGGCGGCCCCGAGCAGTACTTC CASSRGGPEQYF
TRBJ2-2 few . TRBV5-1 TGCGCCAGCAGCTTGAACAACCAGAACACCGGGGAGCTGTTTTTT CASSLNNQNTGELFF
TRBJ1-5 . . TRBV28 TGTGCCAGCAGTAAAACCTACAGGATTAGCAATCAGCCCCAGCATTTT CASSKTYRISNQPQHF
TRBJ1-4 few . TRBV27 TGTGCCAGCAGTTTACAAGGGGCTAATGAAAAACTGTTTTTT CASSLQGANEKLFF